Below, 23 T cell receptor beta chains from the same sample are listed, as sequenced in a study of T-cell memory formation after mild COVID-19. TCRdb re-called the 5' RACE reads through MiXCR, storing one row per CDR3 protein. The sample consists of around 260,000 distinct CDR3 sequences, about 16% of them appearing once. What was sequenced was PBMCs or a T cell subset sorted from them (not recorded which). These receptors were taken from a man aged 18 to 29 who had mild COVID-19 (a few samples of this study predate the infection). Cell type and time point are not known.

At least ten counts were recorded for this clonotype. The chain uses TRBV7-2 and TRBJ1-5; 8 bases map to TRBD1. The CDR3 is 13 residues long. The V and J ends lost 3 bases and 7 bases, in that order; junction bases with no gene match: 2. Per the germline V gene, CDR1 is SGHTA and CDR2 is FQGNSA. The CDR3 loop reads CASSLTGEQPQHF. CDR3 sequence (DNA): TGTGCCAGCAGCTTGACAGGGGAACAGCCCCAGCATTTT.

This clonotype came up a few times. This rearrangement joins TRBV6-1 to TRBJ2-3; 10 bases line up with TRBD1. This CDR3 spans 16 amino acids. In germline, CDR1 is MNHNS, CDR2 SASEGT. V dropped 1 base and J dropped 4; count of bases not matched to a gene: 5. Here the CDR3 reads CASSEGPGQGSDTQYF. The CDR3 DNA follows: TGTGCCAGCAGTGAAGGTCCGGGACAGGGGTCAGATACGCAGTATTTT.

The sample holds a few counts of this clonotype. The gene calls are TRBV27 and TRBJ2-7, with 7 bases that match TRBD1. Germline assignment: CDR1 MNHEY and CDR2 SMNVEV (reference sequence). V shed 5 bases and J 2 bases; nucleotides not matched to a gene: 6. The CDR3 has 14 amino acids. The DNA of the CDR3 is TGTGCCAGCAGTCTACGACAGGGCACCTACGAGCAGTACTTC. Translating it yields CASSLRQGTYEQYF.

The rearrangement uses TRBV6-1 and TRBJ1-1; 8 nucleotides align to TRBD1. The J segment lost 1 base and the V segment lost 10 bases, leaving 8 bases of the junction unmatched. The CDR3 has 14 amino acids. Germline loops: CDR1 MNHNS, CDR2 SASEGT. The CDR3 sequence: CATHFGQGNTEAFF. As DNA, the CDR3 is TGTGCCACCCATTTTGGACAGGGGAACACTGAAGCTTTCTTT.

The table lists this clonotype with many counts. J is TRBJ2-1 and V is TRBV4-2, with a possible D match to TRBD2 (7 bases). CDR3 length: 16 residues. Trimming left V 0 bases short and J 3 bases short, with 12 bases between. Germline-derived CDR1 and CDR2 are LGHNA and YNFKEQ. The CDR3 reads CASSQDRGGVYNEQFF. CDR3 DNA sequence: TGTGCCAGCAGCCAAGATAGGGGGGGGGTCTACAATGAGCAGTTCTTC.

The chain is built from TRBV5-1 and TRBJ1-2, with D possibly TRBD1 on 6 matching bases. V lost 2 bases to trimming and J lost 7 bases, with 12 bases between them. The CDR3 is 13 amino acids. The germline gives CDR1 SGHRS, CDR2 YFSETQ. The CDR3 protein is CASSLGGEPGYTF. The DNA for the CDR3 is TGCGCCAGCAGCTTAGGGGGGGAACCTGGCTACACCTTC. Full variable domain (remainder filled in from reference TRBV5-1 and TRBJ1-2): KAGVTQTPRYLIKTRGQQVTLSCSPISGHRSVSWYQQTPGQGLQFLFEYFSETQRNKGNFPGRFSGRQFSNSRSEMNVSTLELGDSALYLCASSLGGEPGYTFGSGTRLTVV.

V is TRBV4-2 and J is TRBJ2-7; 7 nucleotides match TRBD1. V gave up 1 base and J gave up 2 bases; unmatched junction bases: 2. This CDR3 has 14 amino acids. Germline CDR1 and CDR2: LGHNA and YNFKEQ. CDR3 residues: CASSQGDSTYEQYF. The CDR3 DNA is TGTGCCAGCAGCCAAGGGGACAGCACCTACGAGCAGTACTTC.

There are a few counts of this clonotype. CDR3 protein: CASSFNTGNTGELFF. In DNA, the CDR3 is TGTGCCAGCAGTTTTAACACGGGGAACACCGGGGAGCTGTTTTTT. The chain has TRBV28 and TRBJ2-2, with no clear D. This CDR3 has 15 amino acids. Germline V CDR1 and CDR2: MDHEN, SYDVKM. V lost 3 bases and J 1 base, leaving 9 bases between the germline ends.

This clonotype was recorded a few times. The rearrangement links TRBV4-2 to TRBJ1-1; tentative D call: TRBD1 (6 bases). This CDR3 is built from 17 residues. Germline loops: CDR1 LGHNA, CDR2 YNFKEQ. V was shortened by 4 bases and J by 3 bases, with 21 bases between the two germline ends. This CDR3 is CASSPRLGTGLDTEAFF. The CDR3 DNA reads TGTGCCAGCAGCCCGCGGTTAGGAACAGGGTTGGACACTGAAGCTTTCTTT.

A few counts support this clonotype. This chain uses TRBV7-2 with TRBJ1-1; D gene unclear. This CDR3 region has 15 residues. Per germline, CDR1 SGHTA and CDR2 FQGNSA. V was trimmed by 2 bases and J by 1 base, leaving 11 bases between them. The CDR3 nucleotides are TGTGCCAGCAGCTTAAATGGGGTCGAGAACACTGAAGCTTTCTTT. Residues: CASSLNGVENTEAFF.

This clonotype came up a few times. The CDR3: CASSYAPKRLTYEQYV. CDR3 DNA: TGTGCCAGCAGTTACGCCCCAAAACGATTAACCTACGAGCAGTACGTC. The chain uses TRBV6-2 or TRBV6-3 and TRBJ2-7; no firm D call. CDR3 size: 16 residues. Germline CDR1 is MNHEY and CDR2 is SVGEGT. The V end was cut by 2 bases, the J end by 2 bases, with 16 bases between.

The chain has TRBV5-1 and TRBJ1-2; maybe TRBD1 (6 bases). Trimming took 0 bases from V and 8 from J, leaving 14 bases between them. CDR3 length: 14 amino acids. Germline V CDR1 and CDR2: SGHRS, YFSETQ. The CDR3 DNA reads as TGCGCCAGCAGCTTGGAGAACAGGGAAGGCGGCTACACCTTC. Encoded protein: CASSLENREGGYTF.

In its sample, this clonotype was seen a few times. V usage is TRBV5-1 and J usage is TRBJ2-1; 14 nucleotides line up with TRBD2. The V and J ends lost 4 bases and 5 bases, in that order; junction bases with no gene match: 5. The CDR3 extends over 16 amino acids. The germline CDR1 and CDR2 sequences are SGHRS and YFSETQ. CDR3 DNA: TGCGCCAGCAGCAAGCCGGGACTAGCGGGGGACAATGAGCAGTTCTTC. Residues: CASSKPGLAGDNEQFF.

The CDR3 region is CASSTGTSPSHEQFF. In nucleotides, the CDR3 is TGTGCCAGCAGTACCGGGACTAGCCCATCCCATGAGCAGTTCTTC. V usage is TRBV6-5 and J usage is TRBJ2-1; TRBD2 agrees at 9 bases. After removal of 5 bases from V and 8 bases from J, the junction contained 10 bases not matched to a gene. CDR1 and CDR2 from the germline V gene are MNHEY and SVGAGI. The CDR3 runs 15 residues.

This clonotype has only a few counts. The chain carries TRBV20-1 and TRBJ1-3, with D tentatively TRBD1 (6 bases). CDR1 and CDR2 from the germline V gene are DFQATT and SNEGSKA (reference sequence). Between the trimmed V and J ends, which lost 0 bases and 0 bases, there was a span of 9 bases. CDR3 length equals 15 residues. The CDR3 nucleotides read TGCAGTGCTAGAGACAGGGGCACCTCTGGAAACACCATATATTTT. Its protein is CSARDRGTSGNTIYF.

This clonotype appeared many times. This chain joins TRBV12-3 or TRBV12-4 and TRBJ2-7; maybe TRBD1 (6 bases). This CDR3 has 14 residues. The V end lost 5 bases, the J end lost 2 bases, and 13 bases lay between the germline ends. The CDR3 loop is CASSPQRGTYEQYF. The CDR3 DNA follows: TGTGCCAGCAGTCCTCAGAGGGGGACCTACGAGCAGTACTTC.

The chain joins TRBV7-2 to TRBJ1-5; possibly TRBD1 for D (6 bases). In germline, CDR1 is SGHTA, CDR2 FQGNSA. CDR3 length: 14 residues. Between the trimmed V and J ends, which lost 1 base and 3 bases, there was a span of 7 bases. The CDR3 region has the DNA TGTGCCAGCAGCTTAGACAGGGCCAATCAGCCCCAGCATTTT. Amino acid sequence: CASSLDRANQPQHF.

This clonotype was counted only a few times. This chain joins TRBV20-1 and TRBJ2-7, with unresolved D. The CDR3 totals 11 residues. V was pared by 5 bases and J by 4 bases, with 9 bases between. Germline-derived CDR1 and CDR2 are DFQATT and SNEGSKA (reference sequence). CDR3 nucleotide sequence: TGCAGTGCTGCCACAGAGTACGAGCAGTACGTC. Residues: CSAATEYEQYV.

The chain has TRBV10-1 and TRBJ1-1; the D is unclear. The V end lost 2 bases, the J end lost 3 bases, and 13 bases lay between the germline ends. The CDR3 covers 15 residues. The germline gives CDR1 WNHNN, CDR2 SYGVQD (reference sequence). CDR3 sequence reads: CASSEANWADTEAFF. The CDR3 nucleotides read TGCGCCAGCAGTGAGGCAAATTGGGCTGACACTGAAGCTTTCTTT.

This clonotype was counted a few times. V gene TRBV11-2 combines with J gene TRBJ2-7; D gene ambiguous. The V and J ends lost 4 bases and 4 bases respectively, with 11 bases between them. Germline CDR1 SGHAT, CDR2 FQNNGV. The CDR3 has 13 amino acids. CDR3: CASSSRTEYEQYF. Written as DNA, the CDR3 is TGTGCCAGCAGCTCCCGGACGGAGTACGAGCAGTACTTC.

Here the CDR3 DNA reads TGTGCCAGCCCCCGGGACAGGGAAAATTTTCAGCCCCAGCATTTT. Its translation: CASPRDRENFQPQHF. The chain joins TRBV12-3 or TRBV12-4 to TRBJ1-5; the match to TRBD1 covers 9 bases. CDR3 length equals 15 residues. V dropped 8 bases and J dropped 6; count of bases not matched to a gene: 11.

The chain uses TRBV20-1 and TRBJ2-1, with D uncertain. The V gene lost 3 bases and the J gene lost 3 bases, with 18 bases spanning the gap. The germline V gene has CDR1 DFQATT and CDR2 SNEGSKA (reference sequence). The CDR3 is 16 residues long. This CDR3 is CSASSNRAGFYNEQFF. DNA for the CDR3: TGCAGTGCTAGCTCTAACCGGGCCGGCTTCTACAATGAGCAGTTCTTC.

This chain uses TRBV29-1 with TRBJ1-2, with D hard to call. This CDR3 region has 10 residues. CDR1 and CDR2 (germline): SQVTM, ANQGSEA. The V gene lost 4 bases and the J gene lost 8 bases, with 8 bases spanning the gap. CDR3 region: CSVGMWGYTF. As DNA, the CDR3 is TGCAGCGTTGGAATGTGGGGCTACACCTTC.